This entry lists 31 T cell receptor beta chains sequenced from one sample in a study of human T cells and chemical hapten exposure. Sample time point: patch test 1, 2 weeks after DPC sensitization. This sample's treatment: therapeutic diphenylcyclopropenone sensitization with weekly scalp DPC. TCRdb reprocessed the RACE reads with MiXCR, giving one entry per CDR3 protein. The table includes roughly 160,000 distinct CDR3 sequences, around 15% detected once. The specimen was whole blood, collected in connection with sensitization to the hapten diphenylcyclopropenone (DPC). These receptors were taken from a young woman with alopecia areata. Some clones in this sample may be carry-over from other donors' samples.

About this clonotype: One junction end does not reproduce the germline sequence, and a read error may be involved. Here the CDR3 reads CASSYSPDRRIRETFF. The CDR3 bases are TGTGCCAGCAGTTACTCGCCTGACAGGAGGATTCGTGAAACTTTCTTT. The V gene is TRBV6-2 or TRBV6-3, the J gene TRBJ1-1, with D maybe TRBD1 (6 bases). Germline assignment: CDR1 MNHEY and CDR2 SVGEGT. CDR3 length equals 16 residues.

The sample holds many counts of this clonotype. The chain combines TRBV4-3 with TRBJ2-1, with no clear D. Germline V lookup: CDR1 LGHNA, CDR2 YSLEER. V gave up 1 base and J gave up 0 bases, with 4 bases separating them. The CDR3 is 14 amino acids. CDR3 loop: CASSQGGSYNEQFF. CDR3 coding DNA: TGCGCCAGCAGCCAAGGGGGCTCCTACAATGAGCAGTTCTTC.

The V gene is TRBV6-6, the J gene TRBJ2-2; weak D call: TRBD1 (5 bases). V dropped 2 bases and J dropped 0 bases, with 7 bases sitting between them. The CDR3 sequence is 15 residues long. Germline lookup yields CDR1 MNHNY and CDR2 SVGAGI (reference sequence). CDR3 sequence: CASSYGHTNTGELFF. The DNA of the CDR3 is TGTGCCAGCAGTTACGGACATACGAACACCGGGGAGCTGTTTTTT.

This clonotype has at least ten counts. The J gene is TRBJ1-2, the V gene TRBV11-2; 8 bases agree with TRBD1. J gave up 3 bases and V 5 bases, and 2 bases lay outside the gene matches. The V gene's germline CDR1 is SGHAT and CDR2 FQNNGV. There are 13 residues in the CDR3. The CDR3 DNA follows: TGTGCCAGCAGCCCGGGACAGGACTATGGCTACACCTTC. It codes for CASSPGQDYGYTF.

This clonotype was detected a few times. V and J are TRBV5-1 and TRBJ2-3; D is ambiguous. V was pared by 5 bases and J by 0 bases, with 13 bases between. CDR1 is SGHRS and CDR2 is YFSETQ in the germline V gene. This CDR3 is 15 amino acids long. The CDR3 loop reads CASRYELLSTDTQYF. The DNA of the CDR3 is TGCGCCAGCAGATATGAACTTCTAAGCACAGATACGCAGTATTTT.

This clonotype has only a few counts. V gene TRBV19 combines with J gene TRBJ1-4; TRBD1 aligns across 7 bases. The V segment lost 4 bases and the J segment 5 bases; nucleotides outside the gene matches: 7. Germline values: CDR1 LNHDA, CDR2 SQIVND (reference sequence). This CDR3 region has 15 residues. The DNA of the CDR3 is TGTGCCAGTAGTAGACCGGGACAGAGAAATGAAAAACTGTTTTTT. Translated, it gives CASSRPGQRNEKLFF.

The chain couples TRBV11-3 to TRBJ2-1; D uncertain. Looked up from germline, CDR1 is SGHNT and CDR2 is YENEEA. The CDR3 spans 16 residues. Deletions cut 4 bases from V and 0 bases from J, with 13 bases between. For the CDR3, the DNA is TGTGCCAGCAGCTCCCAACACGGGTCCTCCTACAATGAGCAGTTCTTC. This gives the protein CASSSQHGSSYNEQFF.

The chain uses TRBV5-1 and TRBJ2-5; D remains ambiguous. The germline V gene encodes CDR1 SGHRS and CDR2 YFSETQ. The V gene lost 1 base and the J gene lost 5 bases, with 12 bases spanning the gap. This CDR3 has 14 amino acids. For the CDR3, the DNA is TGCGCCAGCAGCTTGTTCGGCGTTCAGGAGACCCAGTACTTC. Protein product: CASSLFGVQETQYF.

The rearrangement uses TRBV2 and TRBJ2-7, with 12 bases matching TRBD2. The CDR3 is 15 residues long. V lost 6 bases and J lost 2; bases outside the gene matches: 5. CDR1 SNHLY and CDR2 FYNNEI come from the germline V gene. The CDR3, as DNA: TGTGCCAGCAGGGAGGGACTAGCGGGTCCCTACGAGCAGTACTTC. This codes for CASREGLAGPYEQYF.

CDR3 amino acids: CSVNVLRANSYEQYF. CDR3 nucleotide sequence: TGCAGCGTTAACGTTCTCAGGGCCAACTCCTACGAGCAGTACTTC. The rearrangement uses TRBV29-1 and TRBJ2-7; D might be TRBD1 (5 bases). This CDR3 comprises 15 residues. The V gene lost 5 bases and the J gene lost 0 bases, with 17 bases spanning the gap. The V gene's germline CDR1 is SQVTM and CDR2 ANQGSEA.

The V gene is TRBV29-1, the J gene TRBJ2-3; D not resolved. The ends were cut back, 2 bases at V and 5 bases at J, with 5 bases in the middle. This CDR3 has 11 residues. Germline V CDR1 and CDR2: SQVTM, ANQGSEA. The CDR3 reads CSVEPGDTQYF. The CDR3 DNA reads TGCAGCGTTGAACCAGGAGATACGCAGTATTTT.

This clonotype appeared once. The V call is TRBV20-1, the J call TRBJ1-5; D possibly corresponds to TRBD1 (5 bases). The CDR3 length is 13 residues. Per germline, CDR1 DFQATT and CDR2 SNEGSKA (reference sequence). Trimming took off 5 bases at V and 7 bases at J, with 15 bases between the two ends. CDR3 in amino acids: CSAGGWGLQPQHF. DNA of the CDR3: TGCAGTGCTGGGGGATGGGGTTTGCAGCCCCAGCATTTT.

The genes are TRBV12-3 or TRBV12-4 and TRBJ2-7, with 9 positions matching TRBD1. The CDR3 covers 14 residues. V lost 5 bases and J lost 3; bases outside the gene matches: 5. The CDR3 reads CASSPGTGIYEQYF. The CDR3 nucleotides are TGTGCCAGCAGTCCTGGGACAGGGATCTACGAGCAGTACTTC.

This clonotype was seen many times. V gene TRBV30 combines with J gene TRBJ1-2; no definite D call. The V end lost 3 bases, the J end lost 4 bases, and 21 bases lay between the germline ends. In germline, CDR1 is GTSNPN, CDR2 SVGIG (reference sequence). The CDR3 loop spans 16 amino acids. CDR3 loop: CAWRPTLEGRVYGYTF. For the CDR3, the DNA is TGTGCCTGGAGGCCGACCTTGGAGGGCAGAGTCTATGGCTACACCTTC.

This clonotype was recorded a few times. The CDR3 loop is CASSRTGGHGGELFF. The CDR3 DNA reads TGTGCCAGTAGTCGGACAGGGGGCCATGGCGGGGAGCTGTTTTTT. The chain joins TRBV19 to TRBJ2-2; TRBD1 agrees at 11 bases. Germline values: CDR1 LNHDA, CDR2 SQIVND (reference sequence). The CDR3 consists of 15 residues. Germline trimming cut 5 bases from V and 7 bases from J; bases unmatched to any gene: 6.

This clonotype was seen at least ten times. The chain is built from TRBV6-5 and TRBJ1-4, with D hard to call. The CDR3 loop spans 12 amino acids. Per germline, CDR1 MNHEY and CDR2 SVGAGI. Trimming pared 5 bases from V and 7 bases from J, leaving 8 bases between. The CDR3 reads CASSPGREKLFF. The CDR3 region has the DNA TGTGCCAGCAGTCCGGGTCGTGAAAAACTGTTTTTT.

The chain combines TRBV9 with TRBJ2-7; 7 bases match TRBD1. Germline V gene data show CDR1 as SGDLS and CDR2 as YYNGEE. The CDR3 is 15 amino acids. The J segment lost 2 bases and the V segment lost 2 bases, leaving 7 bases of the junction unmatched. The CDR3 loop reads CASSVEDRSTYEQYF. The CDR3 nucleotides are TGTGCCAGCAGCGTGGAGGACAGGTCTACCTACGAGCAGTACTTC. The complete variable domain, with remaining parts taken from reference TRBV9 and TRBJ2-7, reads DSGVTQTPKHLITATGQRVTLRCSPRSGDLSVYWYQQSLDQGLQFLIQYYNGEERAKGNILERFSAQQFPDLHSELNLSSLELGDSALYFCASSVEDRSTYEQYFGPGTRLTVT.

This clonotype came up a few times. The chain uses TRBV6-1 and TRBJ1-5, with TRBD1 matching over 7 bases. There are 20 residues in the CDR3. With V trimmed by 6 bases and J by 0 bases, 20 bases remained unmatched. Germline CDR1 reads MNHNS; CDR2 reads SASEGT. The CDR3 protein is CASRARAGSDRVFSNQPQHF. CDR3 DNA sequence: TGTGCCAGCAGAGCTCGAGCAGGTTCCGACAGGGTGTTTAGCAATCAGCCCCAGCATTTT.

This clonotype was detected once. At one end, the junction sequence differs from germline, possibly due to a read error. The rearrangement uses TRBV7-9 and TRBJ2-5; D not resolved. Per germline, CDR1 SEHNR and CDR2 FQNEAQ (reference sequence). This CDR3 comprises 11 residues. CDR3 bases: TGTGTCAGCAGTTCCGTGGAGACCCAGTACTTC. Protein: CVSSSVETQYF.

This clonotype was detected a few times. The chain couples TRBV7-2 to TRBJ1-2; no clear D. CDR3 length equals 14 residues. Germline V gene data show CDR1 as SGHTA and CDR2 as FQGNSA. V lost 1 base and J lost 4, with 10 bases in between. The DNA of the CDR3 is TGTGCCAGCAGCTTAGAGAATTGGGGCTATGGCTACACCTTC. This gives the protein CASSLENWGYGYTF.

V gene TRBV5-1 combines with J gene TRBJ2-1; 11 nucleotides align to TRBD2. Germline trimming cut 3 bases from V and 8 bases from J; bases unmatched to any gene: 7. In germline, CDR1 is SGHRS, CDR2 YFSETQ. This CDR3 is built from 15 residues. CDR3 DNA: TGCGCCAGCAGCTCCGGACTAGCGGGTTACGATGAGCAGTTCTTC. Protein sequence: CASSSGLAGYDEQFF.

The CDR3 DNA reads as TGTGCCAGCAGTTCGGACAGGGCGGGCACTGAAGCTTTCTTT. Amino acids: CASSSDRAGTEAFF. This rearrangement joins TRBV6-6 to TRBJ1-1; 8 bases are shared with TRBD1. This CDR3 region has 14 residues. Germline V gives CDR1 MNHNY, CDR2 SVGAGI (reference sequence). J was trimmed by 4 bases and V by 4 bases; bases with no gene match: 5.

The rearrangement joins TRBV27 to TRBJ1-3; 7 bases align to TRBD1. J lost 5 bases, V lost 8 bases, and 9 bases had no gene match. CDR1 and CDR2 (germline): MNHEY, SMNVEV (reference sequence). The CDR3 spans 14 residues. CDR3 DNA: TGTGCCAGCGCCGACAGGGCTAGTAGAAACACCATATATTTT. The encoded protein is CASADRASRNTIYF.

This clonotype showed up just a few times. The genes are TRBV7-8 and TRBJ1-4; TRBD1 might be the D (6 bases). Trimming cost V 3 bases and J 7 bases, with 12 bases left between them. Looked up from germline, CDR1 is SGHVS and CDR2 is FQNEAQ. CDR3 length: 14 residues. CDR3: CASSFQGMSEKLFF. CDR3 DNA sequence: TGTGCCAGCAGCTTCCAGGGGATGAGTGAAAAACTGTTTTTT.

This clonotype appeared a few times. The V gene is TRBV20-1, the J gene TRBJ2-7; D remains unclear. Germline lookup yields CDR1 DFQATT and CDR2 SNEGSKA (reference sequence). The CDR3 has 15 residues. Between the trimmed V and J ends, which lost 1 base and 2 bases, there was a span of 15 bases. CDR3 coding DNA: TGCAGTGCTAGAGTGGCGGCGCGTCTCCCCTACGAGCAGTACTTC. As protein: CSARVAARLPYEQYF.

There are a few counts of this clonotype. The rearrangement links TRBV15 to TRBJ2-4, with D perhaps assigned TRBD1 or TRBD2 (5 bases each). Germline V gene sequence: CDR1 LNHNV, CDR2 YYDKDF (reference sequence). V lost 3 bases, J lost 6 bases, and 12 bases lay in between. The CDR3 is made up of 14 amino acids. The chain's CDR3 is CATSRETGTNIQYF. In DNA form, the CDR3 reads TGTGCCACCAGCAGGGAAACCGGGACAAACATTCAGTACTTC.

This clonotype appeared a few times. This sequence joins TRBV20-1 and TRBJ1-5, with 7 bases that match TRBD1. The CDR3 is made up of 13 amino acids. From germline, CDR1 is DFQATT and CDR2 SNEGSKA (reference sequence). J gave up 8 bases and V 3 bases, and 7 bases lay outside the gene matches. The CDR3 is CSARVRGPEPQHF. CDR3 coding DNA: TGCAGTGCTAGGGTGAGGGGGCCAGAGCCCCAGCATTTT.

This clonotype was detected ten times or more. This sequence joins TRBV7-2 and TRBJ2-7; tentative D call: TRBD2 (5 bases). CDR1 is SGHTA and CDR2 is FQGNSA in the germline V gene. This CDR3 region has 14 residues. Between the trimmed V and J ends, which lost 4 bases and 2 bases, there was a span of 12 bases. The CDR3 here is CASSSRLFAYEQYF. The DNA of the CDR3 is TGTGCCAGCAGCTCTCGACTATTCGCCTACGAGCAGTACTTC.

In its sample, this clonotype was seen a few times. The rearrangement uses TRBV25-1 and TRBJ1-1; TRBD1 might be the D (5 bases). CDR3 length: 15 amino acids. The germline gives CDR1 MGHDK, CDR2 SYGVNS. The V gene lost 6 bases and the J gene lost 4 bases, with 18 bases spanning the gap. The CDR3 DNA reads TGTGCCAGCAGGCCGGCCCAGGGAGGAATCACTGAAGCTTTCTTT. Translated: CASRPAQGGITEAFF. The full variable domain, rest sourced from reference TRBV25-1 and TRBJ1-1, is EADIYQTPRYLVIGTGKKITLECSQTMGHDKMYWYQQDPGMELHLIHYSYGVNSTEKGDLSSESTVSRIRTEHFPLTLESARPSHTSQYLCASRPAQGGITEAFFGQGTRLTVV.

This clonotype was observed a handful of times. V is TRBV6-5 and J is TRBJ1-1, with D tentatively TRBD1 (5 bases). This CDR3 is built from 11 residues. Trimming removed 10 bases from V and 4 bases from J, with 10 bases in between. In germline, CDR1 is MNHEY, CDR2 SVGAGI. DNA for the CDR3: TGTGCCATTGGGAGGGGCACTGAAGCTTTCTTT. It yields the protein CAIGRGTEAFF.

The rearrangement joins TRBV7-8 to TRBJ2-3; possibly TRBD2 for D (6 bases). V shed 1 base and J shed 6 bases, with 17 bases lying between them. The CDR3 has 16 amino acids. Germline V gives CDR1 SGHVS, CDR2 FQNEAQ. CDR3 region: CASSLDWRGIMDTQYF. CDR3 DNA sequence: TGTGCCAGCAGCTTAGACTGGCGGGGCATTATGGATACGCAGTATTTT.